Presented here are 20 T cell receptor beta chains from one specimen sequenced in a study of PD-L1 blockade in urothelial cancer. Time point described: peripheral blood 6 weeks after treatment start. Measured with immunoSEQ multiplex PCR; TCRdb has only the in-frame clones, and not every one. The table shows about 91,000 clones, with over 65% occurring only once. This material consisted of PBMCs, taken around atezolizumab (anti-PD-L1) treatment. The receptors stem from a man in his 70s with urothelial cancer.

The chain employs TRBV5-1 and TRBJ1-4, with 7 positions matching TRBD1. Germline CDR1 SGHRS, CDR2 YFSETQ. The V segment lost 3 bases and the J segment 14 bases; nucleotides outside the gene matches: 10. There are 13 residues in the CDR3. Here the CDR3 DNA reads TGCGCCAGCAGCTCGGGGACAGAGGAGAGTCTGTTTTTT. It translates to CASSSGTEESLFF.

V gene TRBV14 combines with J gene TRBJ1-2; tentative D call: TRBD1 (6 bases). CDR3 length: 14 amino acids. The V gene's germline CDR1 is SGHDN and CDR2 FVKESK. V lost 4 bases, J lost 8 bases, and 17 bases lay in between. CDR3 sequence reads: CASSRGTGSGGYTF. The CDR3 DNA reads TGTGCCAGCAGCCGAGGAACAGGGTCGGGGGGCTACACCTTC.

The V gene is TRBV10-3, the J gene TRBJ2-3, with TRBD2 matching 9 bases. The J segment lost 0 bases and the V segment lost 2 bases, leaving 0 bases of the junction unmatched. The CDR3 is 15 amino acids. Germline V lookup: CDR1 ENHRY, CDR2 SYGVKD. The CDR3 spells CAISELAGSTDTQYF. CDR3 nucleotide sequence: TGTGCCATCAGTGAGCTAGCGGGGAGCACAGATACGCAGTATTTT.

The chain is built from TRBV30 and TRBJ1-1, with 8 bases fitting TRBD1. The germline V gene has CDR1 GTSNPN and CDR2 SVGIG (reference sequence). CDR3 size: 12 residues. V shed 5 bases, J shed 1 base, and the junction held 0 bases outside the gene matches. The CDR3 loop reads CAWDRGNTEAFF. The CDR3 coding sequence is TGTGCCTGGGACAGGGGGAACACTGAAGCTTTCTTT.

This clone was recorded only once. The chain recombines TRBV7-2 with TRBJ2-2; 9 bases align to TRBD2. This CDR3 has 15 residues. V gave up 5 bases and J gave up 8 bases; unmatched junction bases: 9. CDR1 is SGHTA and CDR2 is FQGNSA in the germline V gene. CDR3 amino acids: CASSLMTSGLGELFF. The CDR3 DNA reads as TGTGCCAGCAGCCTAATGACTAGCGGTCTAGGGGAGCTGTTTTTT.

Here the CDR3 reads CASGRTGESYEQYF. In DNA form, the CDR3 reads TGTGCTAGTGGTAGGACAGGGGAATCCTACGAGCAGTACTTC. The chain is built from TRBV12-5 and TRBJ2-7, with TRBD1 matching over 9 bases. Germline trimming cut 5 bases from V and 1 base from J; bases unmatched to any gene: 3. CDR1 and CDR2 (germline): LGHNT, FRNRAP. This CDR3 is 14 amino acids long. Supplemented by reference TRBV12-5 and TRBJ2-7, the full variable domain reads DARVTQTPRHKVTEMGQEVTMRCQPILGHNTVFWYRQTMMQGLELLAYFRNRAPLDDSGMPKDRFSAEMPDATLATLKIQPSEPRDSAVYFCASGRTGESYEQYFGPGTRLTVT.

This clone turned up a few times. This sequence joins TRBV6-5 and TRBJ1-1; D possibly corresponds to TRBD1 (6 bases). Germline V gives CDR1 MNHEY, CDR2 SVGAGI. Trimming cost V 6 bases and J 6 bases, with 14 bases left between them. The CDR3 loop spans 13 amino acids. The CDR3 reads CASRGGGSAEAFF. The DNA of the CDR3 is TGTGCCAGCAGAGGCGGGGGCTCCGCTGAAGCTTTCTTT.

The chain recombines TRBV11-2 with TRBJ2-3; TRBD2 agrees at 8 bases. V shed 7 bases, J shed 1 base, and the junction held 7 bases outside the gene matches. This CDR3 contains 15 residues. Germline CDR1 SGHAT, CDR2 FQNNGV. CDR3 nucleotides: TGTGCCAGCACCTCTAAGGGACTAGGCACAGATACGCAGTATTTT. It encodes CASTSKGLGTDTQYF.

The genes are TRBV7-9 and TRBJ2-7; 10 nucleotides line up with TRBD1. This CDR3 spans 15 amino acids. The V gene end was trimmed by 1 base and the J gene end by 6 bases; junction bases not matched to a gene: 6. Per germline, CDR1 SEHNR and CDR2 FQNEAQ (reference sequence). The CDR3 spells CASSLGRDRGVEQYF. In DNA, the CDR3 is TGTGCCAGCAGCTTAGGACGGGACAGGGGTGTCGAGCAGTACTTC. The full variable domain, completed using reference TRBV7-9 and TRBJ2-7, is DTGVSQNPRHKITKRGQNVTFRCDPISEHNRLYWYRQTLGQGPEFLTYFQNEAQLEKSRLLSDRFSAERPKGSFSTLEIQRTEQGDSAMYLCASSLGRDRGVEQYFGPGTRLTVT.

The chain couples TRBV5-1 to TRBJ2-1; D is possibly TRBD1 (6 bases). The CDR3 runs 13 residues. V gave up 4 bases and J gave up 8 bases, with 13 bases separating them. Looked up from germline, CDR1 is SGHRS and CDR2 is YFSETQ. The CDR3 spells CASSRQVGDEQFF. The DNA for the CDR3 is TGCGCCAGCAGCAGACAGGTTGGGGATGAGCAGTTCTTC.

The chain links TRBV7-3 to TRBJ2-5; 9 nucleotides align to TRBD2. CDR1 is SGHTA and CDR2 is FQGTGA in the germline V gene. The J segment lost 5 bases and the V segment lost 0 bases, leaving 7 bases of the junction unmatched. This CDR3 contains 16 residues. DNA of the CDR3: TGTGCCAGCAGCTTAACGAGCAGCGGGGGGTGGGAGACCCAGTACTTC. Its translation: CASSLTSSGGWETQYF.

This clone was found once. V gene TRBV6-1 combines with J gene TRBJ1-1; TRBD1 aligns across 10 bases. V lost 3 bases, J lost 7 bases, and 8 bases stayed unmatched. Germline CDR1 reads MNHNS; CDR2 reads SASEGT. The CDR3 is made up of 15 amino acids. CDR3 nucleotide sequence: TGTGCCAGCAGTGATGCTTCGGGACAGGGGTATGAAGCTTTCTTT. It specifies CASSDASGQGYEAFF.

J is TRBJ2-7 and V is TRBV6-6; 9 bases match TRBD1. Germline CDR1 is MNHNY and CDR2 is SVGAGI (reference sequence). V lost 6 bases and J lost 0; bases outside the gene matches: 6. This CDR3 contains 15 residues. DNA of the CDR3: TGTGCCAGCAGATTAAGGACAGGGGCCTCCTACGAGCAGTACTTC. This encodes CASRLRTGASYEQYF.

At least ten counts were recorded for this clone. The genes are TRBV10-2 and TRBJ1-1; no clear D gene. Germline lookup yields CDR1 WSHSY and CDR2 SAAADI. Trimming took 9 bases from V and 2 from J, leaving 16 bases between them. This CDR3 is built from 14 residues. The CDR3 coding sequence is TGCGCCAGTGGGCACATAAATGGCAACACTGAAGCTTTCTTT. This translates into CASGHINGNTEAFF.

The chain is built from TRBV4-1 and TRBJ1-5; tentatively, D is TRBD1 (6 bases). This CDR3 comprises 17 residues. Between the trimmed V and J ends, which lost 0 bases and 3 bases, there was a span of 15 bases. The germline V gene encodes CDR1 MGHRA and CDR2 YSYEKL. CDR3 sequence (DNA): TGCGCCAGCAGCCAAGATAGCCGCAGGGGACCCAATCAGCCCCAGCATTTT. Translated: CASSQDSRRGPNQPQHF.

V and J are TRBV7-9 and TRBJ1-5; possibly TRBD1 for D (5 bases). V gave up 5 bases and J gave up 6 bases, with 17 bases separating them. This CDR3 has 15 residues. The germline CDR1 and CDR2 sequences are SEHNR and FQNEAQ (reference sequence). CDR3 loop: CASSLDGGSGQPQHF. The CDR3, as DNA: TGTGCCAGCAGCCTAGATGGGGGGTCAGGTCAGCCCCAGCATTTT.

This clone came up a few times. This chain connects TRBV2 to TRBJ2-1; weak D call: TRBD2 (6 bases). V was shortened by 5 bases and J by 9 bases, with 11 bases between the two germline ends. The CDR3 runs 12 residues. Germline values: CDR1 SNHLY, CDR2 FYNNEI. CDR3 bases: TGTGCCAGCAGTTTCTTGGGGGGTGAGCAGTTCTTC. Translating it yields CASSFLGGEQFF.

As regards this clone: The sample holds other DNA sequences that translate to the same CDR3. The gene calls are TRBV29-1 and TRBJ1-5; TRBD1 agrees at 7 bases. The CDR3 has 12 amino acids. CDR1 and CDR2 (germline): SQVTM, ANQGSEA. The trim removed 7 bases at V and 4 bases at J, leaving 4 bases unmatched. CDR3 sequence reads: CSAGQANQPQHF. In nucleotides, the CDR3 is TGCAGCGCCGGACAGGCGAATCAGCCCCAGCATTTT.

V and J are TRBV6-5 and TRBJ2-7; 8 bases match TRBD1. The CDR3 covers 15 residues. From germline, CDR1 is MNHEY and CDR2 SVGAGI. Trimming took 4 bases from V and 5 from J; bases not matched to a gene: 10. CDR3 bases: TGTGCCAGCAGTTCCCCCGGACAGGGATCGGACGAGCAGTACTTC. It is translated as CASSSPGQGSDEQYF.

CDR3 sequence reads: CATSRQTSGSTDTQYF. The CDR3 DNA reads as TGTGCCACCAGCAGACAGACTAGCGGGAGCACAGATACGCAGTATTTT. The V gene is TRBV15, the J gene TRBJ2-3; TRBD2 matches at 10 bases. Per the germline V gene, CDR1 is LNHNV and CDR2 is YYDKDF (reference sequence). Trimming cost V 2 bases and J 0 bases; bases outside gene matches: 2. The CDR3 runs to 16 residues.